This TCR beta chain was documented in a study of control samples from healthy donors and cancer patients. CDR1 SGHNT and CDR2 YENEEA come from the germline V gene. V lost 5 bases, J lost 7 bases, and 8 bases stayed unmatched. The CDR3 has 14 amino acids. Clones were read by immunoSEQ multiplex PCR, and TCRdb kept only the in-frame ones, dropping some. The repertoire holds 85,000 to 90,000 clones, more than 70% seen once, with about 2.1% in the top ten. The sequenced sample consisted of blood. This clonotype originated in a woman in her 40s in good health. The genes are TRBV11-3 and TRBJ1-1; 9 bases map to TRBD1. The CDR3 nucleotides read TGTGCCAGCAGCACCCAGGGACAGGGATTTGAAGCTTTCTTT. This gives the protein CASSTQGQGFEAFF.